This TCR beta chain was captured by sequencing in a study of blood T cell repertoires in COVID-19. The overall study: Sample material is recorded as cDNA or gDNA derived from T cells, B-cell-depleted T cells, or PBMCs.

The CDR3 covers 15 residues. The V gene end was trimmed by 0 bases and the J gene end by 7 bases; junction bases not matched to a gene: 7. Germline loops: CDR1 MGHRA, CDR2 YSYEKL. Assay: immunoSEQ multiplex PCR; the TCRdb copy retains only in-frame clones and omits some. Among some 130,000 clones listed, approximately 84% were seen once. The sample was peripheral blood. The chain has TRBV4-1 and TRBJ2-5; 8 bases are shared with TRBD2. The sequence was collected from a human donor in a cohort sampled during active COVID-19. The CDR3: CASSQEPGLDATQYF. The CDR3 DNA sequence: TGCGCCAGCAGCCAAGAACCGGGACTAGATGCGACCCAGTACTTC.